Listed below are T cell receptor beta chains from one sample, sequenced in a study of shared clonotypes between healthy human individuals. Using immunoSEQ multiplex PCR, the repertoire was profiled, and TCRdb retains in-frame clones only, with some absent. This table has about 2.4 million clones, roughly 93% appearing once. The sequenced sample consisted of naive CD4+ T cells from PBMCs. Receptors originate from a man between 18 and 35 years old in good health. Some clones in this sample may be carry-over from other donors' samples. CDR3s include the opening cysteine and the closing phenylalanine or tryptophan. The order of the fields is V gene, CDR3 length, D gene, clone size, J gene, CDR3 DNA, CDR3 protein. The D gene is left open where the match is weak. The listing skips clone size in some rows; elsewhere it reads once, few, many or a size class.

V: TRBV5-6; length: 16; D: TRBD1; size: NA; J: TRBJ1-1; DNA: TGTGCCAGCAGCTCCGGGACAGGGGGCCGAGGCACTGAAGCTTTCTTT; CDR3: CASSSGTGGRGTEAFF
V: TRBV19; length: 13; D: NA; size: NA; J: TRBJ2-7; DNA: TGTGCCAGTAGCCGGAACAGGGGAGGCGAGCAGTACTTC; CDR3: CASSRNRGGEQYF
V: TRBV4-1; length: 15; D: NA; size: once; J: TRBJ2-7; DNA: TGCGCCAGCAGCCACACTTACTCATTACGAGCGTCGCAGTACTTC; CDR3: CASSHTYSLRASQYF
V: TRBV19; length: 16; D: TRBD1; size: NA; J: TRBJ1-2; DNA: TGTGCCAGTAGATGGGACAGGGGGCTGACTAACTATGGCTACACCTTC; CDR3: CASRWDRGLTNYGYTF
V: TRBV20-1; length: 10; D: NA; size: NA; J: TRBJ2-1; DNA: TGCAGTGCTATGGCAGGGAGTGACTTCTTC; CDR3: CSAMAGSDFF
V: TRBV6-1; length: 13; D: NA; size: NA; J: TRBJ1-2; DNA: TGTGCCAGCCACGAGGGGGGGAAAGGGGGCTACACCTTC; CDR3: CASHEGGKGGYTF
V: TRBV11-1; length: 13; D: NA; size: NA; J: TRBJ1-3; DNA: TGTGCCAGCAGCGTTGGAGGCGGAAACACCATATATTTT; CDR3: CASSVGGGNTIYF
V: TRBV29-1; length: 13; D: NA; size: NA; J: TRBJ1-4; DNA: TGCAGCGGACAGGACAGCCTAAATGAAAAACTGTTTTTT; CDR3: CSGQDSLNEKLFF
V: TRBV30; length: 13; D: NA; size: NA; J: TRBJ2-5; DNA: TGTGCCTGGTGCCCAGGCAGGCAAGAGACCCAGTACTTC; CDR3: CAWCPGRQETQYF
V: TRBV6-1; length: 15; D: NA; size: NA; J: TRBJ1-2; DNA: TGTGCCAGCAGTGAAGTGTCGACAGGCCGGGTTGGCTACACCTTC; CDR3: CASSEVSTGRVGYTF
V: TRBV6-6; length: 14; D: TRBD2; size: NA; J: TRBJ2-4; DNA: TGTGCCAGCAGTTACGTAGGGAGGGAAAACATTCAGTACTTC; CDR3: CASSYVGRENIQYF
V: TRBV2; length: 15; D: NA; size: NA; J: TRBJ2-3; DNA: TGTGCCAGCAGTGGGGCGAGCCCCGGGTTGGATACGCAGTATTTT; CDR3: CASSGASPGLDTQYF
V: TRBV28; length: 15; D: NA; size: NA; J: TRBJ2-7; DNA: TGTGCCAGCAGTGGGGCGGGTAGCGGATCCTACGAGCAGTACTTC; CDR3: CASSGAGSGSYEQYF
V: TRBV5-4; length: 15; D: NA; size: NA; J: TRBJ1-2; DNA: TGTGCCAGCAGCTTTTACAGCACCTTCAACTATGGCTACACCTTC; CDR3: CASSFYSTFNYGYTF
V: TRBV5-5; length: 16; D: TRBD1; size: NA; J: TRBJ2-5; DNA: TGTGCCAGCAGCTTGGCTGTACAGGGGGCACAAGAGACCCAGTACTTC; CDR3: CASSLAVQGAQETQYF
V: TRBV14; length: 13; D: NA; size: NA; J: TRBJ2-1; DNA: TGTGCCAGCACCGAGGGGGTCTACAATGAGCAGTTCTTC; CDR3: CASTEGVYNEQFF
V: TRBV9; length: 14; D: TRBD1; size: NA; J: TRBJ2-2; DNA: TGTGCCAGCAGCGTTACAGGGGCGAACGGGGAGCTGTTTTTT; CDR3: CASSVTGANGELFF
V: TRBV4-2; length: 17; D: TRBD1; size: NA; J: TRBJ2-7; DNA: TGTGCCAGCAGCCAATCCCCTTGGGGGACAGGGGGGGGTGAGCAGTACTTC; CDR3: CASSQSPWGTGGGEQYF
V: TRBV27; length: 16; D: TRBD1; size: NA; J: TRBJ2-7; DNA: TGTGCCAGCAGTTTAAGGCCGACAGGGGCCAACTACGAGCAGTACTTC; CDR3: CASSLRPTGANYEQYF
V: TRBV9; length: 16; D: TRBD1; size: NA; J: TRBJ1-1; DNA: TGTGCCAGCAGCGTAGAGGCGGGACAGGGGAGTAATCGAGCTTTCTTT; CDR3: CASSVEAGQGSNRAFF
V: TRBV7-9; length: 15; D: TRBD1; size: once; J: TRBJ1-5; DNA: TGTGCCAGCAGCTTACTCGGACAGGGCAATCAGCCCCAGCATTTT; CDR3: CASSLLGQGNQPQHF
V: TRBV27; length: 13; D: NA; size: NA; J: TRBJ2-3; DNA: TGTGCCAGCAGTTCCCTCGTAGGGCTTACGCAGTATTTT; CDR3: CASSSLVGLTQYF
V: TRBV18; length: 13; D: NA; size: NA; J: TRBJ2-1; DNA: TGTGCCAGCTCTTCCCAGGGAAACAATGAGCAGTTCTTC; CDR3: CASSSQGNNEQFF
V: TRBV5-1; length: 16; D: TRBD2; size: NA; J: TRBJ2-1; DNA: TGCGCCAGCAGCTTGGGGGCTAGCGGGAGAGAAGGTGAGCAGTTCTTC; CDR3: CASSLGASGREGEQFF
V: TRBV5-1; length: 15; D: TRBD2; size: NA; J: TRBJ2-3; DNA: TGCGCCAGCAGCTCCCTAGCGGGAGCCCAGGGTACGCAGTATTTT; CDR3: CASSSLAGAQGTQYF
V: TRBV20-1; length: 11; D: NA; size: NA; J: TRBJ2-3; DNA: TGCAGTGCTCCTTTCCGGGGTACGCAGTATTTT; CDR3: CSAPFRGTQYF
V: TRBV5-8; length: 15; D: TRBD2; size: NA; J: TRBJ2-1; DNA: TGTGCCAGCAGCTTGTTGACTAGCGGGTATAATGAGCAGTTCTTC; CDR3: CASSLLTSGYNEQFF
V: TRBV5-1; length: 15; D: NA; size: NA; J: TRBJ1-3; DNA: TGCGCCAGCAGCTTGGGAATCGAACGTGTTAGCACCATATATTTT; CDR3: CASSLGIERVSTIYF
V: TRBV15; length: 15; D: TRBD2; size: NA; J: TRBJ2-3; DNA: TGTGCCACCAGCAGAGAAGGCGGGAGAACAGATACGCAGTATTTT; CDR3: CATSREGGRTDTQYF
V: TRBV19; length: 13; D: NA; size: NA; J: TRBJ1-2; DNA: TGTGCCAGTACGGAGGGGTTCTACTATGGCTACACCTTC; CDR3: CASTEGFYYGYTF
V: TRBV5-1; length: 17; D: TRBD1; size: NA; J: TRBJ2-5; DNA: TGCGCCAGCAGCCCAACCACAACAGGGGGCTCTGGGGAGACCCAGTACTTC; CDR3: CASSPTTTGGSGETQYF
V: TRBV2; length: 15; D: NA; size: NA; J: TRBJ2-2; DNA: TGTGCCAGCAGTGAGTCGGGATGGGGGACCGGGGAGCTGTTTTTT; CDR3: CASSESGWGTGELFF
V: TRBV28; length: 12; D: NA; size: NA; J: TRBJ1-3; DNA: TGTGCCAGCAATCGGGACGGAAACACCATATATTTT; CDR3: CASNRDGNTIYF
V: TRBV30; length: 15; D: TRBD1; size: NA; J: TRBJ2-5; DNA: TGTGCCTGGAATGGACAGGGGGCTACGGAAGAGACCCAGTACTTC; CDR3: CAWNGQGATEETQYF
V: TRBV11-1; length: 14; D: NA; size: NA; J: TRBJ2-7; DNA: TGTGCCAGCAGCTTATCAGAGGGAACCTACGAGCAGTACTTC; CDR3: CASSLSEGTYEQYF
V: TRBV5-8; length: 15; D: TRBD1; size: NA; J: TRBJ2-2; DNA: TGTGCCAGCAGCTACAGGGGGCGCGGAACCGGGGAGCTGTTTTTT; CDR3: CASSYRGRGTGELFF
V: TRBV10-1; length: 13; D: NA; size: NA; J: TRBJ2-5; DNA: TGCGCCAGCAGTGTCCGGTTTCAAGAGACCCAGTACTTC; CDR3: CASSVRFQETQYF
V: TRBV7-3; length: 13; D: NA; size: NA; J: TRBJ2-2; DNA: TGTGCCAGCAGCTTAACTGACACCGGGGAGCTGTTTTTT; CDR3: CASSLTDTGELFF
V: TRBV18; length: 16; D: TRBD2; size: NA; J: TRBJ2-3; DNA: TGTGCCAGCTCACCACCGTCGCGGGAGGGCACAGATACGCAGTATTTT; CDR3: CASSPPSREGTDTQYF
V: TRBV28; length: 17; D: TRBD1; size: NA; J: TRBJ2-7; DNA: TGTGCCAGCAGACACCCTCCGGGACAGAAGAGCTCCTACGAGCAGTACTTC; CDR3: CASRHPPGQKSSYEQYF
V: TRBV29-1; length: 13; D: TRBD2; size: NA; J: TRBJ2-1; DNA: TGCAGCGTCGGGGGACTAGCTTACAATGAGCAGTTCTTC; CDR3: CSVGGLAYNEQFF
V: TRBV5-1; length: 15; D: NA; size: NA; J: TRBJ1-2; DNA: TGCGCCAGCAGCCTGGACCCCGGCCGCCGGGAGGGCTACACCTTC; CDR3: CASSLDPGRREGYTF
V: TRBV7-2; length: 16; D: TRBD1; size: NA; J: TRBJ1-2; DNA: TGTGCCAGCAGCTTAGCAGGAGGGGGCCCGGCCTATGGCTACACCTTC; CDR3: CASSLAGGGPAYGYTF
V: TRBV10-1; length: 15; D: NA; size: NA; J: TRBJ2-1; DNA: TGCGCCAGCAGTGAAGGGACACCTCCCTACAATGAGCAGTTCTTC; CDR3: CASSEGTPPYNEQFF
V: TRBV5-1; length: 14; D: NA; size: NA; J: TRBJ1-1; DNA: TGCGCCAGCAGCTTGGCCCCGCAGAACACTGAAGCTTTCTTT; CDR3: CASSLAPQNTEAFF
V: TRBV27; length: 14; D: NA; size: NA; J: TRBJ2-3; DNA: TGTGCCAGCAGGACGGGACAAAGCACAGATACGCAGTATTTT; CDR3: CASRTGQSTDTQYF
V: TRBV28; length: 16; D: TRBD2; size: NA; J: TRBJ2-1; DNA: TGTGCCAGCACCTCCCGAAGGGACTACTTCAACAATGAGCAGTTCTTC; CDR3: CASTSRRDYFNNEQFF
V: TRBV5-1; length: 16; D: NA; size: NA; J: TRBJ1-3; DNA: TGCGCCAGCAGCTTCCACCAGGGTAGAGCTGGAAACACCATATATTTT; CDR3: CASSFHQGRAGNTIYF
V: TRBV7-3; length: 13; D: NA; size: NA; J: TRBJ2-2; DNA: TGTGCCAGCAGGTCACTTCGGACCGGGGAGCTGTTTTTT; CDR3: CASRSLRTGELFF
V: TRBV9; length: 16; D: TRBD2; size: NA; J: TRBJ2-2; DNA: TGTGCCAGCAGCGTAGTCCCTAGCGGGAGTACCGGGGAGCTGTTTTTT; CDR3: CASSVVPSGSTGELFF
V: TRBV29-1; length: 13; D: NA; size: NA; J: TRBJ2-4; DNA: TGCAGCGTTGAGAAGGGAGCCAAAAACATTCAGTACTTC; CDR3: CSVEKGAKNIQYF
V: TRBV7-9; length: 16; D: NA; size: NA; J: TRBJ1-2; DNA: TGTGCCAGCAGCCCCCATAACCCCGAACTATGGATGGGCTACACCTTC; CDR3: CASSPHNPELWMGYTF
V: TRBV10-3; length: 16; D: TRBD2; size: once; J: TRBJ2-1; DNA: TGTGCCATCAGTGATGTCGCGGGAGGGTCCTACAATGAGCAGTTCTTC; CDR3: CAISDVAGGSYNEQFF
V: TRBV4-3; length: 17; D: TRBD1; size: NA; J: TRBJ1-4; DNA: TGCGCCAGCAGCCAAGACCTCCGAGGACAGGGCAATGAAAAACTGTTTTTT; CDR3: CASSQDLRGQGNEKLFF